This TCR beta chain was sequenced for a study of T cell responses to AZD1222 COVID-19 vaccine. Study background: Doses given second, at about 4 or about 12 weeks, were pooled.

The study's findings and limits: Clonal diversity was possibly underestimated, and the donors were mostly white British, with more females. CD4 TCRs associated with vaccination spanned spike, dominating at 160-218 and 743-854.

Measured with immunoSEQ multiplex PCR; TCRdb has only the in-frame clones, and not every one. The sample shows approximately 110,000 clones, about 88% of them seen only once. The CDR3 contains 14 residues. The V gene's germline CDR1 is WNHNN and CDR2 SYGVQD (reference sequence). Trimming shortened V by 3 bases and J by 2 bases, and 5 bases separated the two germline ends. Regarding this clone: The target antigen is unknown.

The rearrangement uses TRBV10-1 and TRBJ2-6; weak D call: TRBD1 (5 bases). The receptor was derived from an adult in good health. Sequencing was performed on peripheral blood, taken on day 0 of AZD1222 vaccination. The DNA for the CDR3 is TGCGCCAGCAGTGAAGGGGCTGGGGCCAACGTCCTGACTTTC. This codes for CASSEGAGANVLTF.